This T cell receptor beta chain is from a study of shared clonotypes between healthy human individuals. Overall study context: In total, the donors were two women and a few men aged 18 to 49. Per donor, CD8 memory used one plate, CD8 naive used two, CD4 memory used three and CD4 naive used three.

As processed by the authors: Sequence data from immunoSEQ were junction-only and lacked quality scores; consequently, filtering differed. Libraries were prepared by immunoSEQ multiplex PCR; TCRdb keeps only in-frame clonotypes and omits some of them. Clone size and V and J calls were adopted from that table, with D and trimming inferred from the DNA. The table lists about 2.5 million clones, just under 95% of them singletons. V lost 6 bases, J lost 5 bases, and 19 bases lay in between. The V gene's germline CDR1 is MNHNS and CDR2 SASEGT. This CDR3 region has 15 residues. Subsets obtained from CD4+ cells comprised CD45RA+ naive and CD45RA-negative memory cells.

This TCR derives from a man between 18 and 35 years old in good health. Some clones in this sample may be carry-over from other donors' samples. The J gene is TRBJ1-1, the V gene TRBV6-1; D may be TRBD1 (5 bases). Sequencing used naive CD4+ T cells from PBMCs. The subset denotes: CD45RA+ positively selected. CDR3 amino acids: CASSPRVGVRTEAFF. In DNA, the CDR3 is TGTGCCAGCAGCCCAAGGGTGGGGGTTCGGACTGAAGCTTTCTTT.